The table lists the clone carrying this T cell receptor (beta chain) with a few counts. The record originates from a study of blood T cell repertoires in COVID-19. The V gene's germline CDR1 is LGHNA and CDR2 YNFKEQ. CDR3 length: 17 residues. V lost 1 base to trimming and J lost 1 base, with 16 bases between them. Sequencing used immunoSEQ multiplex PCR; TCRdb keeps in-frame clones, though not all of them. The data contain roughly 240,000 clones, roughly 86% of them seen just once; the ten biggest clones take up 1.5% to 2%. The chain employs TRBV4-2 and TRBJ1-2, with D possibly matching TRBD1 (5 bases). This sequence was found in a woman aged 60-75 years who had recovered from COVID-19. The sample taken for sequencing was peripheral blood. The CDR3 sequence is CASSQVPSTDVNYGYTF. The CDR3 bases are TGTGCCAGCAGCCAAGTGCCTTCGACAGACGTTAACTATGGCTACACCTTC.